This T cell receptor (beta chain) comes out of a study of control samples from healthy donors and cancer patients. Germline values: CDR1 MGHRA, CDR2 YSYEKL. The CDR3 is 15 amino acids. V lost 2 bases and J lost 5; bases outside the gene matches: 8. The protocol was immunoSEQ multiplex PCR, while the TCRdb copy is restricted to in-frame clones and leaves out a portion. The sample consists of about 140,000 clones, 75% to 95% of them appearing once. Source material: blood. The chain uses TRBV4-1 and TRBJ1-2; 7 nucleotides agree with TRBD1. The sequence was obtained from a man in his late teens or twenties in good health. The CDR3 coding sequence is TGCGCCAGCAGCCAATACGGGGAGGGGGCATATGGCTACACCTTC. It codes for CASSQYGEGAYGYTF.